This TCR beta chain was documented in a study of T cell changes during pregnancy in multiple sclerosis. Generated by immunoSEQ multiplex PCR, the TCRdb table keeps only in-frame clones and is missing some. The sample carries around 60,000 clones, roughly nine tenths recorded once. The germline gives CDR1 SGDLS, CDR2 YYNGEE. V shed 2 bases, J shed 5 bases, and the junction held 4 bases outside the gene matches. CDR3 size: 15 residues. The specimen comprised CD4+ T cells from peripheral blood mononuclear cells, sampled after pregnancy. The V and J genes are TRBV9 and TRBJ2-1, with TRBD1 identical over 10 bases. This sequence was found in a female donor in good health, enrolled as a control in a pregnancy study. CDR3 DNA sequence: TGTGCCAGCAGCGTCCATGGGACAGGGGACAATGAGCAGTTCTTC. This encodes CASSVHGTGDNEQFF. Together with reference TRBV9 and TRBJ2-1, the CDR3 gives the full variable domain: DSGVTQTPKHLITATGQRVTLRCSPRSGDLSVYWYQQSLDQGLQFLIQYYNGEERAKGNILERFSAQQFPDLHSELNLSSLELGDSALYFCASSVHGTGDNEQFFGPGTRLTVL.